This TCR beta chain came from a study of cytomegalovirus exposure and HLA in healthy donors. Germline assignment: CDR1 SQVTM and CDR2 ANQGSEA. J gave up 4 bases and V 3 bases, and 1 base lay outside the gene matches. The CDR3 contains 12 residues. The primer mix had 60 Vbeta and 13 Jbeta primers. The data were produced by immunoSEQ multiplex PCR, yet TCRdb's version contains in-frame clones alone and is incomplete. Its clone listing holds tens of thousands of clones. This receptor was taken from a female donor in good health and CMV-seronegative. Sequencing used PBMCs. The chain recombines TRBV29-1 with TRBJ2-3; 7 bases line up with TRBD1. This CDR3 is CSVDQGADTQYF. CDR3 nucleotide sequence: TGCAGCGTTGATCAGGGGGCAGATACGCAGTATTTT.